This is a list of T cell receptor beta chains from one sample in a study of CD8 T cells in ankylosing spondylitis. TCRdb re-analysed the 5' RACE reads in MiXCR, keeping a single row per CDR3 protein. The repertoire holds 500,000 to 550,000 distinct CDR3 sequences, with about an eighth as singletons. Sequenced material: blood, either unsorted or a sorted T cell fraction (not recorded which). The receptor set was obtained from a male donor with ankylosing spondylitis. CDR3s include the opening cysteine and the closing phenylalanine or tryptophan. D genes are given only for firm matches. For some rows the clone size is stated as once, few or many, or as a class when expanded; others skip it.

V gene	J gene	D gene	clone size	CDR3 protein	CDR3 DNA
TRBV7-9	TRBJ2-6	NA	few	CASSKQGPGANVLTF	TGTGCCAGCAGCAAACAGGGTCCTGGGGCCAACGTCCTGACTTTC
TRBV7-6	TRBJ2-1	TRBD2	NA	CASRSTPGLADYNEQFF	TGTGCCAGCAGATCAACACCAGGACTAGCGGATTACAATGAGCAGTTCTTC
TRBV18	TRBJ2-3	NA	few	CASSGQDTQYF	TGTGCCAGCTCAGGCCAAGACACGCAGTATTTT
TRBV7-9	TRBJ1-4	NA	many	CASSLPPGLEKLFF	TGTGCCAGCAGCTTACCTCCCGGTCTAGAAAAACTGTTTTTT
TRBV30	TRBJ2-2	NA	few	CAWSVVVTGELFF	TGTGCCTGGAGTGTAGTGGTCACCGGGGAGCTGTTTTTT
TRBV7-2	TRBJ2-7	NA	NA	CASSLMQEQYF	TGTGCCAGCAGCTTAATGCAGGAGCAGTACTTC
TRBV7-2	TRBJ1-1	NA	NA	CASSPSYTEAFF	TGTGCCAGCAGCCCTTCGTACACTGAAGCTTTCTTT
TRBV29-1	TRBJ1-1	TRBD1	many	CSALGTGGRNTEAFF	TGCAGCGCCCTAGGGACAGGTGGGCGGAACACTGAAGCTTTCTTT
TRBV7-2	TRBJ1-2	NA	NA	CASSAAKPMGYTF	TGTGCCAGCAGCGCCGCCAAGCCGATGGGCTACACCTTC
TRBV5-1	TRBJ2-7	NA	many	CASSLAGGGLYEQYF	TGCGCCAGCAGCTTGGCCGGAGGGGGGCTCTACGAGCAGTACTTC
TRBV6-1	TRBJ2-7	NA	NA	CASGSEAYATEQYF	TGTGCCAGCGGATCGGAAGCGTACGCAACCGAGCAGTACTTC
TRBV25-1	TRBJ1-2	NA	many	CASSEYGDPYGYTF	TGTGCCAGCAGTGAATACGGAGATCCCTATGGCTACACCTTC
TRBV29-1	TRBJ2-1	TRBD2	many	CSVDARSGSFNEQFF	TGCAGCGTTGACGCAAGGAGCGGGAGTTTCAATGAGCAGTTCTTC
TRBV27	TRBJ2-2	NA	NA	CASRRSGANTGELFF	TGTGCCAGCAGACGTAGCGGAGCGAACACCGGGGAGCTGTTTTTT
TRBV7-2	TRBJ2-7	NA	NA	CASSAQFEQYF	TGTGCCAGCAGCGCCCAATTCGAGCAGTACTTC
TRBV12-3/TRBV12-4	TRBJ1-2	NA	many	CASSPQGPNYGYTF	TGTGCCAGCAGCCCTCAGGGGCCTAACTATGGCTACACCTTC
TRBV6-2/TRBV6-3	TRBJ2-1	NA	many	CASSSQRYNEQFF	TGTGCCAGCAGTTCCCAGCGGTACAATGAGCAGTTCTTC
TRBV3-1	TRBJ2-1	TRBD2	NA	CASSQRGRALSSYNEQFF	TGTGCCAGCAGCCAAAGAGGGAGGGCCCTAAGCTCCTACAATGAGCAGTTCTTC
TRBV20-1	TRBJ2-5	NA	NA	CSRRAATGETQYF	TGCAGTAGGAGGGCCGCCACTGGGGAGACCCAGTACTTC
TRBV7-9	TRBJ2-7	NA	few	CASSSVVDRTYEQYF	TGTGCCAGCAGCTCCGTTGTAGACAGGACCTACGAGCAGTACTTC
TRBV5-1	TRBJ2-2	NA	many	CASSLVQSRGELFF	TGCGCCAGCAGCTTGGTTCAGTCTCGTGGGGAGCTGTTTTTT
TRBV6-5	TRBJ1-5	TRBD1	few	CASSYFQGGQPQHF	TGTGCCAGCAGTTACTTTCAGGGGGGCCAGCCCCAGCATTTT
TRBV30	TRBJ1-1	NA	NA	CASKGRANTEAFF	TGTGCCTCCAAGGGGAGGGCGAACACTGAAGCTTTCTTT
TRBV20-1	TRBJ1-2	NA	few	CSAPERTKDGYTF	TGCAGTGCCCCAGAGAGGACGAAGGATGGCTACACCTTC
TRBV15	TRBJ1-2	NA	NA	CATSMRNEGYGYTF	TGTGCCACCAGCATGAGGAACGAAGGGTATGGCTACACCTTC
TRBV12-3/TRBV12-4	TRBJ2-1	TRBD2	medium-sized	CASSPLLRLAGYNEQFF	TGTGCCAGCAGTCCCCTTCTGAGACTAGCGGGTTACAATGAGCAGTTCTTC
TRBV20-1	TRBJ2-1	NA	few	CSAPGPLASYNEQFF	TGCAGTGCCCCGGGCCCGCTAGCGTCGTACAATGAGCAGTTCTTC
TRBV3-1	TRBJ2-3	TRBD1	NA	CASSWDRGTQYF	TGTGCCAGCAGCTGGGACAGGGGGACGCAGTATTTT
TRBV10-3	TRBJ2-1	TRBD2	NA	CAISRLAGEDEQFF	TGTGCCATCAGCCGACTAGCGGGAGAGGATGAGCAGTTCTTC
TRBV5-1	TRBJ1-3	NA	NA	CASSLETSGNTIYF	TGCGCCAGCAGCTTGGAAACCTCTGGAAACACCATATATTTT
TRBV3-1	TRBJ1-3	NA	NA	CASSQDLGFGNTIYF	TGTGCCAGCAGCCAAGATCTGGGGTTTGGAAACACCATATATTTT
TRBV30	TRBJ2-5	NA	NA	CAWTPSSAETQYF	TGTGCCTGGACCCCGAGTAGCGCGGAGACCCAGTACTTC
TRBV7-9	TRBJ2-5	NA	few	CASSLRRGGQETQYF	TGTGCCAGCAGCTTACGCAGGGGAGGCCAAGAGACCCAGTACTTC
TRBV7-2	TRBJ2-1	NA	few	CASSLLAPLNEQFF	TGTGCCAGCAGCTTATTAGCGCCATTAAATGAGCAGTTCTTC
TRBV20-1	TRBJ1-3	NA	NA	CSARPRVSGNTIYF	TGCAGTGCTAGACCGAGAGTCTCTGGAAACACCATATATTTT
TRBV5-6	TRBJ2-2	TRBD1	NA	CASSPGDRGSGELFF	TGTGCCAGCAGCCCCGGGGACAGGGGGTCCGGGGAGCTGTTTTTT
TRBV25-1	TRBJ2-3	TRBD2	NA	CASKELAGDPDSTDTQYF	TGTGCCAGCAAAGAACTAGCGGGAGACCCAGATAGCACAGATACGCAGTATTTT
TRBV10-3	TRBJ2-2	NA	NA	CAISEGGNTGELFF	TGTGCCATCAGTGAGGGCGGTAACACCGGGGAGCTGTTTTTT
TRBV27	TRBJ2-5	NA	few	CASSLLGGLETQYF	TGTGCCAGCAGTTTATTAGGGGGACTGGAGACCCAGTACTTC
TRBV5-1	TRBJ1-3	NA	NA	CASSEGLAGNTIYF	TGCGCCAGCAGCGAGGGGTTAGCTGGAAACACCATATATTTT
TRBV6-1	TRBJ2-1	TRBD1	NA	CASTRGRQGANEQFF	TGTGCCAGCACCAGGGGGCGACAGGGGGCGAATGAGCAGTTCTTC
TRBV20-1	TRBJ2-1	NA	few	CSAKRLGSYNEQFF	TGCAGTGCTAAAAGACTAGGATCCTACAATGAGCAGTTCTTC
TRBV15	TRBJ2-1	NA	many	CATRRGRLASYNEQFF	TGTGCCACCAGGAGGGGACGACTCGCTAGCTACAATGAGCAGTTCTTC
TRBV5-6	TRBJ2-1	NA	few	CASSLDQGSIYNEQFF	TGTGCCAGCAGCTTGGATCAGGGTAGTATTTACAATGAGCAGTTCTTC
TRBV5-1	TRBJ1-2	NA	once	CASSLDLGYGYTF	TGCGCCAGCAGCTTAGACCTGGGCTATGGCTACACCTTC
TRBV4-1	TRBJ1-2	TRBD1	few	CASSLQTGEDYGYTF	TGCGCCAGCAGCCTTCAGACAGGGGAGGACTATGGCTACACCTTC
TRBV5-1	TRBJ1-6	TRBD1	NA	CASSSDRGGGNSPLHF	TGCGCCAGCAGCTCGGACAGGGGTGGAGGTAATTCACCCCTCCACTTT
TRBV5-1	TRBJ2-1	NA	many	CASSVGGESSYNEQFF	TGCGCCAGCAGCGTGGGGGGCGAGAGCTCCTACAATGAGCAGTTCTTC
TRBV20-1	TRBJ2-1	TRBD2	NA	CSAPPAGTVLAGRDGEQFF	TGCAGTGCTCCACCAGCCGGGACAGTTCTAGCGGGACGGGACGGGGAGCAGTTCTTC
TRBV11-3	TRBJ2-2	NA	NA	CASSSPASGELFF	TGTGCCAGCAGCTCTCCCGCTTCCGGGGAGCTGTTTTTT
TRBV5-5	TRBJ1-1	NA	few	CASSLGGPTMNTEAFF	TGTGCCAGCAGCTTGGGGGGGCCTACAATGAACACTGAAGCTTTCTTT
TRBV9	TRBJ1-2	NA	few	CASSAHTEFTYGYTF	TGTGCCAGCAGCGCCCACACTGAATTTACCTATGGCTACACCTTC
TRBV7-2	TRBJ2-5	TRBD2	NA	CASSTSLAGGKETQYF	TGTGCCAGCAGCACCTCACTAGCGGGAGGGAAAGAGACCCAGTACTTC
TRBV15	TRBJ2-1	NA	few	CATSRDRALPGEQFF	TGTGCCACCAGCAGAGATCGGGCGTTGCCGGGGGAGCAGTTCTTC
TRBV2	TRBJ2-7	TRBD1	many	CASSSGTGAYEQYF	TGTGCCAGCAGTTCCGGGACAGGGGCCTACGAGCAGTACTTC
TRBV5-1	TRBJ1-2	TRBD1	NA	CASRTGTGFYGYTF	TGCGCCAGCAGAACCGGGACAGGGTTCTATGGCTACACCTTC
TRBV4-2	TRBJ2-3	TRBD2	many	CASSQELAGGVTDTQYF	TGTGCCAGCAGCCAAGAACTAGCGGGAGGGGTCACAGATACGCAGTATTTT